These 18 T cell receptor delta chains were sequenced from one sample in a study of gamma-delta chains in newborns, infants, children (dated by TCRdb to between 2018 and 2020). The sequencing machine was an Illumina MiSeq. TCRdb called clones from the public reads with CATT, and repeated DNA sequences were later combined into one row. The sample contains some 3,100 delta-chain clones, about half of them found a single time. The ten largest make up about 16% of the sample. The sequencing input was blood. These receptors were collected from a child who received the measles vaccine.

By share of the sample, this clone is medium-sized. This rearrangement joins TRDV2 to TRDJ3; tentatively, D is TRDD3 (6 bases). This CDR3 region has 18 residues. Trimming stripped 0 bases from V and 0 bases from J, with 11 bases between. The germline CDR1 and CDR2 sequences are GEAIGNYY and EKD. The DNA for the CDR3 is TGTGCCTGTGACACCGGGGGACCTAGCTCCTGGGACACCCGACAGATGTTTTTC. Translation gives CACDTGGPSSWDTRQMFF.

As regards this clone: A far larger clone differs by one base, so this is likely a read error. This chain uses TRDV1 with TRDJ2; D gene unclear. Germline CDR1 and CDR2: TSWWSYY and QGS. V was pared by 3 bases and J by 6 bases, with 14 bases between. This CDR3 is built from 15 residues. Here the CDR3 reads CALGDPESAPAQLFF. The CDR3 DNA reads as TGTGCTCTTGGGGATCCCGAGTCCGCCCCAGCACAACTCTTCTTT.

Notes on this clone: Given a much more abundant clone one base away, this may be a read error. Other DNA sequences within the sample encode an identical CDR3. This chain uses TRDV2 with TRDJ2, with 12 bases matching TRDD3. Germline CDR1 GEAIGNYY, CDR2 EKD. There are 15 residues in the CDR3. CDR3 residues: CACDSVLGDTAQLFF. The DNA of the CDR3 is TGTGCCTGTGACTCTGTACTGGGGGATACAGCGCAACTCTTCTTT.

The chain joins TRDV1 to TRDJ1, with 9 bases aligning to TRDD3. The V gene's germline CDR1 is TSWWSYY and CDR2 QGS. CDR3 size: 23 residues. The ends lost 3 bases at V and 0 bases at J; junction bases unmatched: 26. This CDR3 is CALGEPLLRVLDHWGNDTDKLIF. The CDR3 DNA reads as TGTGCTCTTGGGGAGCCCCTTCTCCGTGTGCTGGATCACTGGGGGAACGACACCGATAAACTCATCTTT.

Notes on this clone: A much larger clone lies one base from this, so it may be a read error. This CDR3 is also generated by other DNA sequences in the sample. V usage is TRDV2 and J usage is TRDJ2; 7 nucleotides line up with TRDD3. CDR1 and CDR2 (germline): GEAIGNYY, EKD. CDR3 size: 14 residues. V shed 3 bases and J 4 bases; nucleotides not matched to a gene: 4. This CDR3 reads CACDVLGETAQLFF. CDR3 in DNA: TGTGCCTGTGACGTATTGGGGGAGACAGCACAACTCTTCTTT.

This clone was counted between two and nine times. Only one base separates this from a far larger clonotype, so it likely reflects a read error. Other DNA sequences in the sample encode the same CDR3. The chain combines TRDV1 with TRDJ1, with TRDD3 matching over 9 bases. CDR1 and CDR2 (germline): TSWWSYY, QGS. The CDR3 contains 21 residues. The CDR3 is CALGERFHSLNWGTHTDKLIF. The CDR3, as DNA: TGTGCTCTTGGGGAACGGTTCCATTCCTTAAACTGGGGGACCCACACCGACAAACTCATCTTT.

Comment on this clone: This sequence may be a read error, since a much larger clone differs from it by one base. The rearrangement joins TRDV2 to TRDJ3, with 12 bases fitting TRDD3. CDR1 and CDR2 from the germline V gene are GEAIGNYY and EKD. There are 18 residues in the CDR3. The CDR3 DNA sequence: TGTGCCTGTGACAAAATACTGGGGGATACTTGGGACACCCGACAGATTTTTTTC. Translating gives CACDKILGDTWDTRQIFF.

In this sample, this clone is medium-sized. The chain is built from TRDV2 and TRDJ3; 12 nucleotides align to TRDD3. Germline CDR1 is GEAIGNYY and CDR2 is EKD. The CDR3 totals 19 residues. Trimming at V came to 0 bases and at J to 0 bases, leaving 2 bases not matched to a gene. The CDR3 nucleotides are TGTGCCTGTGACACCGTACTGGGGGATACCTCCTGGGACACCCGACAGATGTTTTTC. Translating gives CACDTVLGDTSWDTRQMFF.

With respect to this clone: A read error is possible here, since a much larger clone lies one base away. In the same sample, other DNA sequences code for this CDR3. The J gene is TRDJ3, the V gene TRDV2; the D gene is possibly TRDD3 (5 bases). This CDR3 comprises 16 residues. Per germline, CDR1 GEAIGNYY and CDR2 EKD. The CDR3 region is CACDGGLGRDTRQMFF. The DNA of the CDR3 is TGTGCATGTGACGGTGGGCTGGGCCGGGACACCCGACAGATGTTTTTC.

Judged by abundance, this clone is large (0.1 to 1%). This CDR3 is also generated by other DNA sequences in the sample. The genes are TRDV3 and TRDJ1; 10 bases align to TRDD3. The CDR3 consists of 18 residues. The V segment lost 2 bases and the J segment 2 bases; nucleotides outside the gene matches: 17. Germline V gives CDR1 TVYSNPD, CDR2 GDNSRS (reference sequence). In DNA form, the CDR3 reads TGTGCCTTTCCTAGGCGCATATTGGGGGGATACGCAACCGATAAACTCATCTTT. The encoded protein is CAFPRRILGGYATDKLIF.

This clone turned up a few times. The V call is TRDV2, the J call TRDJ1; 13 bases match TRDD3. From germline, CDR1 is GEAIGNYY and CDR2 EKD. The trim removed 3 bases at V and 10 bases at J, leaving 19 bases unmatched. CDR3 length: 18 residues. The CDR3 sequence is CACDALTLGDTAVCGLIF. Here the CDR3 DNA reads TGTGCCTGTGACGCCTTAACACTGGGGGATACGGCTGTATGCGGACTCATCTTT.

In regard to this clone: Being one base from a much bigger clone, this may be a read error. The chain is built from TRDV1 and TRDJ1, with a tentative D call TRDD3 (6 bases). Germline V gene data show CDR1 as TSWWSYY and CDR2 as QGS. CDR3 size: 18 residues. CDR3 sequence reads: CAPGEPFLVLGFTDKLIF. The CDR3 nucleotides are TGTGCTCCTGGGGAACCTTTCTTGGTACTGGGATTCACCGATAAACTCATCTTT.

This clone qualifies as medium-sized (0.01 to 0.1%). The chain links TRDV2 to TRDJ3; 8 nucleotides align to TRDD3. J lost 0 bases, V lost 3 bases, and 6 bases had no gene match. The germline V gene encodes CDR1 GEAIGNYY and CDR2 EKD. The CDR3 is 18 amino acids. Here the CDR3 reads CACDVTGGSSWDTRQMFF. The DNA of the CDR3 is TGTGCCTGTGACGTTACTGGGGGGAGCTCCTGGGACACCCGACAGATGTTTTTC.

In its sample, this clone is medium-sized. The DNA of the CDR3 is TGTGCCTGTGACACCGTACTGGGGGATACTTACTCCTGGGACACCCGACAGATGTTTTTC. Protein: CACDTVLGDTYSWDTRQMFF. This chain uses TRDV2 with TRDJ3; 12 nucleotides agree with TRDD3. Trimming cost V 0 bases and J 0 bases; bases outside gene matches: 5. This CDR3 has 20 amino acids. CDR1 and CDR2 (germline): GEAIGNYY, EKD.

Comments on this clone: A read error may be the cause here, since a much bigger clone is one base away. The V and J genes are TRDV1 and TRDJ1; 13 nucleotides match TRDD3. This CDR3 is 24 amino acids long. Germline V gene sequence: CDR1 TSWWSYY, CDR2 QGS. The ends lost 4 bases at V and 7 bases at J; junction bases unmatched: 33. The chain's CDR3 is CALGGAIDRTGGYARIFLKGKLIF. As DNA, the CDR3 is TGTGCTCTTGGGGGAGCTATAGACCGAACTGGGGGATACGCGAGAATATTCCTTAAGGGTAAACTCATCTTT.

Details on this clone: With a much larger clone just one base away, this may be a read error. Other DNA sequences in the sample encode the same CDR3. The genes are TRDV1 and TRDJ1, with D perhaps assigned TRDD2 or TRDD3 (6 bases each). V lost 0 bases to trimming and J lost 14 bases, with 31 bases between them. CDR3 size: 18 residues. Germline V gene data show CDR1 as TSWWSYY and CDR2 as QGS. Here the CDR3 DNA reads TGTGCTCTTGGGGAACTGGCGTCCTACCATGGGGATTCTTGGGGACTAATCTTT. This translates into CALGELASYHGDSWGLIF.

The rearrangement joins TRAV29/DV5 to TRDJ1; 9 bases map to TRDD3. The CDR3 has 26 residues. V lost 3 bases, J lost 5 bases, and 44 bases stayed unmatched. CDR1 is NSMFDY and CDR2 is ISSIKDK in the germline V gene. The CDR3 region is CAAIPPEDFCLGRAEARGYAPDKLIF. CDR3 nucleotides: TGTGCAGCAATCCCCCCGGAGGATTTCTGCCTAGGCCGGGCGGAGGCTAGGGGATACGCCCCAGATAAACTCATCTTT. The full variable domain, in which reference TRAV29/DV5 and TRDJ1 provide the parts outside the CDR3, is DQQVKQNSPSLSVQEGRISILNCDYTNSMFDYFLWYKKYPAEGPTFLISISSIKDKNEDGRFTVFLNKSAKHLSLHIVPSQPGDSAVYFCAAIPPEDFCLGRAEARGYAPDKLIFGKGTRVTVEP.

This clone has only one observation. A far larger clone is only one base removed, so a read error is likely. The chain is built from TRDV3 and TRDJ1, with TRDD3 matching over 8 bases. Germline lookup yields CDR1 TVYSNPD and CDR2 GDNSRS (reference sequence). With V trimmed by 2 bases and J by 0 bases, 17 bases remained unmatched. The length of the CDR3 is 18 residues. In nucleotides, the CDR3 is TGTGCCTTTCACCCGGGGTACTGGGGGGTAGTGTACACCGATAAACTCATCTTT. Its protein is CAFHPGYWGVVYTDKLIF.